This T cell receptor (beta chain) was found in a study of spatial heterogeneity in lung cancer. V was trimmed by 6 bases and J by 4 bases, leaving 16 bases between them. The CDR3 is made up of 15 amino acids. Germline lookup yields CDR1 SNHLY and CDR2 FYNNEI. Every TCR cDNA molecule carried a tag that served as a unique molecular identifier. MiXCR, run by TCRdb on the 5' RACE reads, gives a single entry per CDR3 protein. The sample records approximately 7,500 distinct CDR3 sequences, approximately 3.6% being singletons. This clonotype ranks as medium-sized. Antigen unknown. Time point noted: sample taken at primary tumor resection. Study conclusions and caveats: Tumor mutation counts were tracked by expanded intratumoral alpha and beta TCR counts.

This TCR was sampled from a male donor with early-stage non-small cell lung cancer. The sample consisted of lung tumor tissue, taken at surgery. J is TRBJ1-3 and V is TRBV2; D possibly corresponds to TRBD1 (6 bases). The CDR3 nucleotides are TGTGCCAGCAGCCAGGATCGAGGGGGAGGAAACACCATATATTTT. Residues: CASSQDRGGGNTIYF.